This TCR beta chain was identified during a study of blood T cell repertoires in COVID-19. The table came from immunoSEQ multiplex PCR; TCRdb's copy has only in-frame clones and leaves some out. Of roughly 100,000 clones in the sample, around 90% were seen once. Germline CDR1 is MDHEN and CDR2 is SYDVKM. V was clipped by 7 bases and J by 6 bases, with 19 bases between them. The length of the CDR3 is 15 residues. The clonotype was recovered from a human donor in a cohort sampled during active COVID-19. This sequence joins TRBV28 and TRBJ1-5, with TRBD1 as a possible D gene (5 bases). Sequencing used peripheral blood. The CDR3 DNA reads as TGTGCCAGCATTTCGGCAGGGAATATTGGTCAGCCCCAGCATTTT. It specifies CASISAGNIGQPQHF. Complete variable domain (other parts from reference TRBV28 and TRBJ1-5): DVKVTQSSRYLVKRTGEKVFLECVQDMDHENMFWYRQDPGLGLRLIYFSYDVKMKEKGDIPEGYSVSREKKERFSLILESASTNQTSMYLCASISAGNIGQPQHFGDGTRLSIL.